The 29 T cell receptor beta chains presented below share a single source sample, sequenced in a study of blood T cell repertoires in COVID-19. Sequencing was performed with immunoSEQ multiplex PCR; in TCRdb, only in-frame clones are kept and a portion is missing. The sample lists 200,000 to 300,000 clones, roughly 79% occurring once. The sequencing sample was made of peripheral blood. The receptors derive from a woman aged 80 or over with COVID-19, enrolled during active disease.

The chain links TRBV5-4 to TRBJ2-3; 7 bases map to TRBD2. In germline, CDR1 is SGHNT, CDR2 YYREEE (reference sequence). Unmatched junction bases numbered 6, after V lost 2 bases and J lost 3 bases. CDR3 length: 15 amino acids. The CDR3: CASSFAGTITDTQYF. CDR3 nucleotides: TGTGCCAGCAGCTTTGCGGGGACTATTACAGATACGCAGTATTTT.

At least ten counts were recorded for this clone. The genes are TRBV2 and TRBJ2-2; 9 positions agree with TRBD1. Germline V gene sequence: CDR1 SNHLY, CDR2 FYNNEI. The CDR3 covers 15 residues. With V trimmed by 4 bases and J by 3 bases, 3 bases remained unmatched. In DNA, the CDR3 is TGTGCCAGCAGTGCCCGGACAGGGGACACCGGGGAGCTGTTTTTT. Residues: CASSARTGDTGELFF.

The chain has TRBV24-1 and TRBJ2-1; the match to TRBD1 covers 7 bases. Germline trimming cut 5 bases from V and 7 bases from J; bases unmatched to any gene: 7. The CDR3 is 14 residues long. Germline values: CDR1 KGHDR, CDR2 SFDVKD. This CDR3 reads CATSGVQGFNEQFF. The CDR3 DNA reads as TGTGCCACCAGTGGGGTACAGGGGTTTAATGAGCAGTTCTTC.

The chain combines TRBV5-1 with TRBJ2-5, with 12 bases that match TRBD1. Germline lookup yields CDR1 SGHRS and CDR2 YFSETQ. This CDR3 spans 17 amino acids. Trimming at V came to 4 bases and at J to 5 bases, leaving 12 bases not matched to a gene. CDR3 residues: CASSPSSGQGARETQYF. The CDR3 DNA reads TGCGCCAGCAGCCCGTCTTCGGGACAGGGGGCGCGGGAGACCCAGTACTTC.

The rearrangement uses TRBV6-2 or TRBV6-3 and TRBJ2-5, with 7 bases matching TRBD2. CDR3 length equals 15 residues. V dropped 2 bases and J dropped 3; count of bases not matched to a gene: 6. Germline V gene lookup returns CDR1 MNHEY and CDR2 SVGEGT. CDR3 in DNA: TGTGCCAGCAGTTACCCGGGGGGACCAAAAGAGACCCAGTACTTC. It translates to CASSYPGGPKETQYF.

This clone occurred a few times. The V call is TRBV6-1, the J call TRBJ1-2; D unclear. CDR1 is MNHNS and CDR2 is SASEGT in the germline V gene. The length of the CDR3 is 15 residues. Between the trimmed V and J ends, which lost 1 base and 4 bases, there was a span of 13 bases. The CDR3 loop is CASSEGTPGSYGYTF. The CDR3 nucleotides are TGTGCCAGCAGTGAAGGGACTCCTGGGAGCTATGGCTACACCTTC.

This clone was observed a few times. As DNA, the CDR3 is TGTGCCAGTAGTTTATCGGGACAGGGCCCCTACGAGCAGTACTTC. It specifies CASSLSGQGPYEQYF. V usage is TRBV19 and J usage is TRBJ2-7; 9 nucleotides match TRBD1. Germline V gene data show CDR1 as LNHDA and CDR2 as SQIVND (reference sequence). The junction had 7 bases not matched to a gene; V was cut back by 5 bases and J by 2 bases. The length of the CDR3 is 15 residues. Supplemented by reference TRBV19 and TRBJ2-7, the full variable domain reads DGGITQSPKYLFRKEGQNVTLSCEQNLNHDAMYWYRQDPGQGLRLIYYSQIVNDFQKGDIAEGYSVSREKKESFPLTVTSAQKNPTAFYLCASSLSGQGPYEQYFGPGTRLTVT.

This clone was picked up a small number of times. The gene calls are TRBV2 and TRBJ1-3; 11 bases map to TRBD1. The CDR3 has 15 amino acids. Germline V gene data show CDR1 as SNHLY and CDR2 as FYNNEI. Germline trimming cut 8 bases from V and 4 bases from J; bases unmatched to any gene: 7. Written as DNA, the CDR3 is TGTGCCAGCCTAGGACAGGGGGCATCAGGAAACACCATATATTTT. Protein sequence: CASLGQGASGNTIYF. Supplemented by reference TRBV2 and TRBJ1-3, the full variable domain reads EPEVTQTPSHQVTQMGQEVILRCVPISNHLYFYWYRQILGQKVEFLVSFYNNEISEKSEIFDDQFSVERPDGSNFTLKIRSTKLEDSAMYFCASLGQGASGNTIYFGEGSWLTVV.

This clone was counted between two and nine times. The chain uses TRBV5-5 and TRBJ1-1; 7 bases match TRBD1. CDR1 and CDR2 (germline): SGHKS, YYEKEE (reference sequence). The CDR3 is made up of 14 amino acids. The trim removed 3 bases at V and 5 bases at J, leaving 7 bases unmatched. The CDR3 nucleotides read TGTGCCAGCAGCTCTAACAGGGGTCGAACTGAAGCTTTCTTT. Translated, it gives CASSSNRGRTEAFF.

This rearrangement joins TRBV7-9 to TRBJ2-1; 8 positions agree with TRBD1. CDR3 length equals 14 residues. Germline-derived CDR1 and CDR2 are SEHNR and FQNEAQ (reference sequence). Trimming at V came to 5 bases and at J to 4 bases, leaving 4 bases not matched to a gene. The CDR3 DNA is TGTGCCAGCAGCCCGGACAGGGTATACAATGAGCAGTTCTTC. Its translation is CASSPDRVYNEQFF. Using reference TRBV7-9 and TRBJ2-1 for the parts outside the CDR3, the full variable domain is DTGVSQNPRHKITKRGQNVTFRCDPISEHNRLYWYRQTLGQGPEFLTYFQNEAQLEKSRLLSDRFSAERPKGSFSTLEIQRTEQGDSAMYLCASSPDRVYNEQFFGPGTRLTVL.

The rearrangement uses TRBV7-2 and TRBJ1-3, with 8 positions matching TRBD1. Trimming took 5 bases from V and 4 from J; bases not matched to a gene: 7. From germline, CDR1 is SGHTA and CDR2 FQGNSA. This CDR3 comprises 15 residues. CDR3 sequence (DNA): TGTGCCAGCAGCCCCCTCGGGGACAGGGGAAACACCATATATTTT. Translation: CASSPLGDRGNTIYF.

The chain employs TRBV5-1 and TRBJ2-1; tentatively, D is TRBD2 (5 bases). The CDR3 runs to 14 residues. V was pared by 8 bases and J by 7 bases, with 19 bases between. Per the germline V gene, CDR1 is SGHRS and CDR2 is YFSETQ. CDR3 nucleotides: TGCGCCAGTAGGACTTCCCCTACTGTTAATGAGCAGTTCTTC. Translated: CASRTSPTVNEQFF.

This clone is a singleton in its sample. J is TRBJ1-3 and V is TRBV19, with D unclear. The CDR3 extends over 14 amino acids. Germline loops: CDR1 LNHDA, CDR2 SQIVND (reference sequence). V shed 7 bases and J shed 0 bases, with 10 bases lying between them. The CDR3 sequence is CASKERDSGNTIYF. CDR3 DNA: TGTGCCAGTAAGGAACGGGACTCTGGAAACACCATATATTTT. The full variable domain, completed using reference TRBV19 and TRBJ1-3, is DGGITQSPKYLFRKEGQNVTLSCEQNLNHDAMYWYRQDPGQGLRLIYYSQIVNDFQKGDIAEGYSVSREKKESFPLTVTSAQKNPTAFYLCASKERDSGNTIYFGEGSWLTVV.

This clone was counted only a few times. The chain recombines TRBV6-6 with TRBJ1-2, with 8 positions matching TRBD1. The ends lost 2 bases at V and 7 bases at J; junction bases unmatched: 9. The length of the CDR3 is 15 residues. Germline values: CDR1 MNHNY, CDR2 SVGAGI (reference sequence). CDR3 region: CASSYAGRTGTGYTF. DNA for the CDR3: TGTGCCAGCAGTTACGCAGGCAGGACAGGGACTGGCTACACCTTC.

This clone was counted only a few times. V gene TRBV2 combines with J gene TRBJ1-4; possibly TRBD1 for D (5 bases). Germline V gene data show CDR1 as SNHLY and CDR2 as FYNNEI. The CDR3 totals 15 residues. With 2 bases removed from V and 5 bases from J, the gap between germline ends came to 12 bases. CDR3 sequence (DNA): TGTGCCAGCAGTGAAAGGCCAGGGATAAATGAAAAACTGTTTTTT. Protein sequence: CASSERPGINEKLFF.

For the CDR3, the DNA is TGTGCCAGCAGCGTAACAGGGGACAATTCACCCCTCCACTTT. This translates into CASSVTGDNSPLHF. The V call is TRBV9, the J call TRBJ1-6, with 7 positions matching TRBD1. Per the germline V gene, CDR1 is SGDLS and CDR2 is YYNGEE. The CDR3 loop spans 14 amino acids. V lost 1 base, J lost 7 bases, and 2 bases stayed unmatched. Using reference TRBV9 and TRBJ1-6 for the parts outside the CDR3, the full variable domain is DSGVTQTPKHLITATGQRVTLRCSPRSGDLSVYWYQQSLDQGLQFLIQYYNGEERAKGNILERFSAQQFPDLHSELNLSSLELGDSALYFCASSVTGDNSPLHFGNGTRLTVT.

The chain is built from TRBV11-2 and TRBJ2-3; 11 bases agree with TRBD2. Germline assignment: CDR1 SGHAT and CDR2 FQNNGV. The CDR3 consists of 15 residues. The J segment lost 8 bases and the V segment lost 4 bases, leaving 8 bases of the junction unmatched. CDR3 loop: CASSSVAGGLGTQYF. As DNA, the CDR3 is TGTGCCAGCAGCTCCGTAGCGGGAGGGCTTGGTACGCAGTATTTT.

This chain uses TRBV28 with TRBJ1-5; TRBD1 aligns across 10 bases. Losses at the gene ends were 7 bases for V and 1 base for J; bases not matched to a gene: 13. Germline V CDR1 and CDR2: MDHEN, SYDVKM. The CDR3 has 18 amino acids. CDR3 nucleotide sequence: TGTGCCAGCACCTTCGGGACAGGGGTTTTCTCGAGCAATCAGCCCCAGCATTTT. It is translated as CASTFGTGVFSSNQPQHF.

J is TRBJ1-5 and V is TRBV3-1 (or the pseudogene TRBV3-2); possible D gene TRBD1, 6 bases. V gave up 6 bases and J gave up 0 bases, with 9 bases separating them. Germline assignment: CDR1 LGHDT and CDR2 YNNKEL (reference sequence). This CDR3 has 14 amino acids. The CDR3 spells CASSQGYSNQPQHF. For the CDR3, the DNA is TGTGCCAGCAGTCAGGGGTATAGCAATCAGCCCCAGCATTTT.

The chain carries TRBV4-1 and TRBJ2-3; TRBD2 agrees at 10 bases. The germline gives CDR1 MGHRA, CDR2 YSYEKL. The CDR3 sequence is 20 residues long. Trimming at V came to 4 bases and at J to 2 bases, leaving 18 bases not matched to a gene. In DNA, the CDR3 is TGCGCCAGCAGCCCCCTGAGCCTAGCGGGAGTGGGGGGTTTCACAGATACGCAGTATTTT. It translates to CASSPLSLAGVGGFTDTQYF.

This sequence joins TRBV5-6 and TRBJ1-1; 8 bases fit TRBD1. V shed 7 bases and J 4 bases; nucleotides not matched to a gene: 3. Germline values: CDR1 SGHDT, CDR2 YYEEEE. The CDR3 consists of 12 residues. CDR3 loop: CASPTGATEAFF. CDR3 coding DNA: TGTGCCAGCCCGACAGGGGCCACTGAAGCTTTCTTT.

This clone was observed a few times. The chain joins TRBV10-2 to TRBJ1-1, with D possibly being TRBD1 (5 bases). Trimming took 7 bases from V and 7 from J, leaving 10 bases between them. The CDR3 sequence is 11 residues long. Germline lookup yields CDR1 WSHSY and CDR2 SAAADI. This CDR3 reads CASTDSSEAFF. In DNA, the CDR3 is TGCGCCAGCACAGACAGTAGTGAAGCTTTCTTT.

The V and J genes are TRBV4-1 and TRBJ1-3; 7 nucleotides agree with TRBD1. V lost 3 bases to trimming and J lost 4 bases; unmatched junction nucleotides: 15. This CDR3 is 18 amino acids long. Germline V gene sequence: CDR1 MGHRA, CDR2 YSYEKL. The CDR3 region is CASSQGRQGQKKGNTIYF. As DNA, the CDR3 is TGCGCCAGCAGCCAGGGGCGACAGGGACAAAAGAAGGGAAACACCATATATTTT.

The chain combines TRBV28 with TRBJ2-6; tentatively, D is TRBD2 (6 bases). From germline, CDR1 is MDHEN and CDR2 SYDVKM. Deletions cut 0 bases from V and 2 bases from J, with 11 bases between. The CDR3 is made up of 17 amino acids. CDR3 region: CASSLWGTGAGANVLTF. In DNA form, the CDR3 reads TGTGCCAGCAGTTTATGGGGTACGGGAGCTGGGGCCAACGTCCTGACTTTC. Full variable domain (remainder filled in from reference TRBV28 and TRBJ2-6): DVKVTQSSRYLVKRTGEKVFLECVQDMDHENMFWYRQDPGLGLRLIYFSYDVKMKEKGDIPEGYSVSREKKERFSLILESASTNQTSMYLCASSLWGTGAGANVLTFGAGSRLTVL.

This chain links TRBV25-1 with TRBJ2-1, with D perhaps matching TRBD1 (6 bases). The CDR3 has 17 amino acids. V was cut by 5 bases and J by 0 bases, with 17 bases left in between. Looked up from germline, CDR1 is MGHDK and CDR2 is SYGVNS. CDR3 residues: CASSRFQGMSSYNEQFF. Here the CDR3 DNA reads TGTGCCAGCAGTCGATTCCAGGGGATGAGCTCCTACAATGAGCAGTTCTTC.

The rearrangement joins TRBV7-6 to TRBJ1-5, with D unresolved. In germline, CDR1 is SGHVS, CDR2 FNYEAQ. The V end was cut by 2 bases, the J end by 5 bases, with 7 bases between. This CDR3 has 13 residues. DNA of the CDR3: TGTGCCAGCAGCTTATCCACATATCAGCCCCAGCATTTT. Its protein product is CASSLSTYQPQHF.

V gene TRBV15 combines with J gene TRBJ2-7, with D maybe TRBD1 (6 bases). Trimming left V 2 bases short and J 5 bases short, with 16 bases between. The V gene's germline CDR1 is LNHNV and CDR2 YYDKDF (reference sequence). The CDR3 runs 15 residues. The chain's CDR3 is CATSRSNRVLHEQYF. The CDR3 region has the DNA TGTGCCACCAGCAGAAGTAACAGGGTTCTCCACGAGCAGTACTTC. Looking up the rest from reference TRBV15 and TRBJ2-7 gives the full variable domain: DAMVIQNPRYQVTQFGKPVTLSCSQTLNHNVMYWYQQKSSQAPKLLFHYYDKDFNNEADTPDNFQSRRPNTSFCFLDIRSPGLGDTAMYLCATSRSNRVLHEQYFGPGTRLTVT.

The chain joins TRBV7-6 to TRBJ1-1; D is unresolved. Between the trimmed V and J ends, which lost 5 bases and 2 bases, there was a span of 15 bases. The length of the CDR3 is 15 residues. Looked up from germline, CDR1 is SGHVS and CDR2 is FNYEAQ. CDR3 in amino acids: CASSLSATLNTEAFF. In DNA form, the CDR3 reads TGTGCCAGCAGCCTTAGCGCGACACTAAACACTGAAGCTTTCTTT.

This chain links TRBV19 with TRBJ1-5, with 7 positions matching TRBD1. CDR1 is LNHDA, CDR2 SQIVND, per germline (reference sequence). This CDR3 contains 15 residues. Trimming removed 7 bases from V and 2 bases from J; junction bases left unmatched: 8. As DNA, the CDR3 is TGTGCCAGTACAACAGGGGTGCCCCGCAATCAGCCCCAGCATTTT. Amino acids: CASTTGVPRNQPQHF.